This TCR beta chain came from a study of cytomegalovirus exposure and HLA in healthy donors. General study findings and limits: Other equally common chains were less clonally expanded than HLA-associated TCR beta chains, a later analysis showed. There were several of the most significant clusters that appeared linked to common viral pathogens in a later analysis. Roughly uniform sequencing depth across donors was assumed, possibly incorrectly.

This CDR3 region has 11 residues. Germline V gene lookup returns CDR1 SEHNR and CDR2 FQNEAQ (reference sequence). Regarding this clone: The antigen is not known. The junction shows a germline mismatch at one end, possibly a read error.

Use of 60 Vbeta and 13 Jbeta primers characterized the PCR. Only in-frame clones appear in the TCRdb table, and some are missing; sequencing was by immunoSEQ multiplex PCR. The sample holds 180,000 or so clones, 82% seen once. The TCR sequence derives from a male donor in good health and CMV-seronegative. The sample comprised PBMCs. J is TRBJ1-5 and V is TRBV7-9; no reliable D call. The CDR3 DNA reads as TGTTCCAGCGGCAACAATCAGCCCCAGCATTTT. Protein product: CSSGNNQPQHF.